The T cell receptor (beta chain) under discussion was sequenced for a study of shared clonotypes between healthy human individuals. At the level of the study: The study drew on a couple of women and three men aged 18 to 49 as donors. General study findings and limits: Lower generation probabilities were found for non-shared clonotypes than for those shared by all four donors.

Sequencing was performed with immunoSEQ multiplex PCR; in TCRdb, only in-frame clones are kept and a portion is missing. This table holds 850,000 to 1,200,000 clones, 75% found once. This CDR3 contains 14 residues. V was cut by 4 bases and J by 3 bases, with 10 bases left in between. CDR1 and CDR2 from the germline V gene are ENHRY and SYGVKD. As regards this clone: Its antigen is unknown.

The sample taken for sequencing was memory CD4+ T cells sorted from blood. Regarding subset: CD45RA-negative fraction. This clonotype was sampled from a man between 18 and 29 years old in good health. V usage is TRBV10-3 and J usage is TRBJ2-1; D might be TRBD1 (6 bases). The CDR3 nucleotides are TGTGCCATCAGTGGGAACAGGGACTACAATGAGCAGTTCTTC. Protein: CAISGNRDYNEQFF.